The T cell receptor (beta chain) under discussion was sequenced for a study of blood T cell repertoires in COVID-19. This CDR3 is 12 amino acids long. Trimming shortened V by 4 bases and J by 8 bases, and 11 bases separated the two germline ends. The V gene's germline CDR1 is SGHTA and CDR2 FQGNSA. Per the original data handling: Amplification of reference gene primers provided the estimated nucleated cell counts. Sequenced by immunoSEQ multiplex PCR; TCRdb stores in-frame clones only, minus some. The V and J calls and clone size are taken from that table; D and trimming were inferred from the DNA. The sample has a few hundred thousand clones, 70% to 90% seen once; the top ten hold 3%.

This TCR derives from a woman aged 25 to 39 with active or convalescent COVID-19. The sample taken for sequencing was peripheral blood. V and J are TRBV7-2 and TRBJ1-2, with D maybe TRBD1 (6 bases). The CDR3 region is CASSSTGQGYTF. CDR3 sequence (DNA): TGTGCCAGCAGCTCGACAGGACAGGGCTACACCTTC.